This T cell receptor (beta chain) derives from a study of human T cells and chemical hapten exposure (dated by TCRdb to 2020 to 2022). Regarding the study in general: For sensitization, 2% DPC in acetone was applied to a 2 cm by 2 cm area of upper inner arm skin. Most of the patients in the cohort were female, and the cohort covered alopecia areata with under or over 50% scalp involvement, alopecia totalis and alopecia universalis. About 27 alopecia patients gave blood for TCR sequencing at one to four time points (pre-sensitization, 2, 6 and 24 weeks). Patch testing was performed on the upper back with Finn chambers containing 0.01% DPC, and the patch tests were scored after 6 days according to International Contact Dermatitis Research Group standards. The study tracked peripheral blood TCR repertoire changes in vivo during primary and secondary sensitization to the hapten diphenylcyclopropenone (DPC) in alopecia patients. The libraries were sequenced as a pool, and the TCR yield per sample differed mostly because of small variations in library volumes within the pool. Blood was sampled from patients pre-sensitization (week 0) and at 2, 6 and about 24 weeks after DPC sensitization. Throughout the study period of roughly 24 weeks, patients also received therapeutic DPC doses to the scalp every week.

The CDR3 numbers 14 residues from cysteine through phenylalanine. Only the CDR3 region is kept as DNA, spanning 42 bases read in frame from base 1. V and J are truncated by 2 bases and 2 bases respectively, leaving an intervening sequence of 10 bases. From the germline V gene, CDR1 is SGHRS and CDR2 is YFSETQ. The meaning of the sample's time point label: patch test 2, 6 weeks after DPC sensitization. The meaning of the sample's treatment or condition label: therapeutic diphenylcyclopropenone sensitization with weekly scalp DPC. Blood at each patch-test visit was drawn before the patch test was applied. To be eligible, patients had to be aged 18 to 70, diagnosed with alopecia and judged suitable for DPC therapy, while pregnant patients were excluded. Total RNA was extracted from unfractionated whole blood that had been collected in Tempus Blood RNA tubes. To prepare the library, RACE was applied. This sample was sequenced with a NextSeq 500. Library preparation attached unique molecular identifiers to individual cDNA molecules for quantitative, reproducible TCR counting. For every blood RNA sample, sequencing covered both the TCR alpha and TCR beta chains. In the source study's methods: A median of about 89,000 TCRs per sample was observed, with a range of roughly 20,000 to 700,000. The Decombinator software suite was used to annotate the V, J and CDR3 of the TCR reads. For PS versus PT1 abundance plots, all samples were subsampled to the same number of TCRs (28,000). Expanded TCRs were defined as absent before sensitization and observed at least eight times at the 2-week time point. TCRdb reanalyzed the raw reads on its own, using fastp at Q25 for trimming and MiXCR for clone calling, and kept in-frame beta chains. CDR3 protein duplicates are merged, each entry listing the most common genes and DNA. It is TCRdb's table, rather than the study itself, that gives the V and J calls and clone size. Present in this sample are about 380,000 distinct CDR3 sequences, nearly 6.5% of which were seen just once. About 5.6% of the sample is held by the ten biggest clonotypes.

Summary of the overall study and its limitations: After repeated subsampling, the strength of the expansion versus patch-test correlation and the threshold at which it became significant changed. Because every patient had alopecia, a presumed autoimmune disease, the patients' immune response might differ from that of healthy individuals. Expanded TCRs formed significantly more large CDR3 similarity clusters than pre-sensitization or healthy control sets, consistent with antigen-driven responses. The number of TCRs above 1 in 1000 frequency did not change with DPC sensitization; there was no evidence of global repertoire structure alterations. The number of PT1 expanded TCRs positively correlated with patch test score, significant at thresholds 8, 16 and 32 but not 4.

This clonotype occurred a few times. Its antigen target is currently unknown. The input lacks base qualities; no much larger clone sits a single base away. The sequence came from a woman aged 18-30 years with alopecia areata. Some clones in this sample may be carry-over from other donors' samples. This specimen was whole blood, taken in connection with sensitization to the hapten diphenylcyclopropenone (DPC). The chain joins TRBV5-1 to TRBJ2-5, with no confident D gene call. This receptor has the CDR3 CASSFAAAQETQYF. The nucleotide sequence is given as TGCGCCAGCAGCTTTGCTGCAGCACAAGAGACCCAGTACTTC.